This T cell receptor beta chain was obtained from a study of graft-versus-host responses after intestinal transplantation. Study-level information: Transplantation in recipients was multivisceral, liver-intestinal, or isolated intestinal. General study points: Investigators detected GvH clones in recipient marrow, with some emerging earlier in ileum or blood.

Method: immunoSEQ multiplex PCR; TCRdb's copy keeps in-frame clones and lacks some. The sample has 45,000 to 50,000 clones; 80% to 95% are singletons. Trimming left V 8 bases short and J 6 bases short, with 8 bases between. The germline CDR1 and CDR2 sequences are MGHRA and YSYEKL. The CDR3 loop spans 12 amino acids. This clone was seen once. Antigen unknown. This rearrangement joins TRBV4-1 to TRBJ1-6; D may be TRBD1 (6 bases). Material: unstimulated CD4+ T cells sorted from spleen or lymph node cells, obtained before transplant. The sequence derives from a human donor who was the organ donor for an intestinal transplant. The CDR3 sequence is CASGQFNSPLHF. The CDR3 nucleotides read TGCGCCAGCGGACAGTTTAATTCACCCCTCCACTTT.